This T cell receptor (beta chain) was documented in a study of T cell responses to AZD1222 COVID-19 vaccine. This clone was seen a single time. The CDR3 has 13 amino acids. Germline CDR1 and CDR2: MDHEN and SYDVKM. V lost 7 bases, J lost 6 bases, and 12 bases lay in between. Samples with a second dose at about 4 or about 12 weeks were pooled together. Clones were read by immunoSEQ multiplex PCR, and TCRdb kept only the in-frame ones, dropping some. The sample comprises about 270,000 clones, roughly 93% of which are singletons, and around 0.6% rests with the top ten. This chain connects TRBV28 to TRBJ2-2; D gene unclear. The sequences come from peripheral blood, collected 28 days after the second AZD1222 dose. The sequence derives from an adult who received the AZD1222 COVID-19 vaccine. The CDR3 spells CASTPPVAGELFF. The CDR3 DNA reads as TGTGCCAGCACCCCTCCCGTCGCCGGGGAGCTGTTTTTT.